This T cell receptor beta chain comes out of a study of blood T cells in healthy people across ages. As regards this clonotype: What it binds is not known.

The study's findings and limits: The study could not conclusively compare naive and antigen-experienced cells, given its unsorted PBMCs.

Every sample had a minimum of 6 million PBMCs isolated. The CDR3 length is 15 residues. V was pared by 1 base and J by 3 bases, with 13 bases between. CDR1 LGHNA and CDR2 YSLEER come from the germline V gene. A sample-barcoded 5' primer and a J-beta primer mix were used in a second PCR of roughly 7 to 11 cycles. TCRdb called the 5' RACE reads again in MiXCR, with one record for every CDR3 protein. This sample has some 800,000 distinct CDR3 sequences; roughly 25% occur once, and the top ten carry 3% to 4.5%. These data are also associated with another study on T cells of mothers and their children. That paper states: Researchers put all of the extracted RNA into cDNA synthesis, using roughly 1.5 ug per 15 ul. Maternal samples each gave over 9.5 million TCR beta CDR3 reads, and child samples a few million each.

The clonotype comes from a boy between 10 and 17 years old in good health. Sequenced material: blood. The chain employs TRBV4-3 and TRBJ2-7; possible D gene TRBD1, 6 bases. As DNA, the CDR3 is TGCGCCAGCAGCCAAGGAAGACAGGCGAGCTACGAGCAGTACTTC. It is translated as CASSQGRQASYEQYF.